This is a list of T cell receptor beta chains from one sample in a study of CD8+CD57+ T cells in acquired aplastic anemia. TCRdb recomputed calls from the reads with MiXCR, one row per CDR3 protein. The repertoire consists of 150,000 or so distinct CDR3 sequences, with about 60% occurring once and the leading ten covering 45%. The sequencing input was sorted CD4+, CD8+, or CD8+CD57+ T cells (not recorded which) from PBMCs. The receptors were sampled from a human donor in good health. Both conserved end residues are part of each CDR3. A D gene is named only where the DNA matches it firmly. Expanded clones are given a class, and other clones once, few, many or no size at all.

V gene,clone size,CDR3 length,D gene,J gene,CDR3 protein
TRBV2,many,15,.,TRBJ1-2,CASRTWGSTPQGYTF
TRBV20-1,once,12,.,TRBJ2-5,CSADPHEETQYF
TRBV19,.,12,.,TRBJ1-2,CASSKRDYGYTF
TRBV5-1,.,15,.,TRBJ1-6,CASSEKQGSSSPLHF
TRBV29-1,.,13,TRBD1,TRBJ1-2,CSVERTGRDGYTF
TRBV29-1,once,16,.,TRBJ1-5,CSVEGSDRDSNQPQHF
TRBV15,.,15,.,TRBJ2-3,CATSRSPAETDTQYF
TRBV24-1,.,14,.,TRBJ1-5,CATSTVGSNQPQHF
TRBV7-2,few,12,.,TRBJ2-1,CASSLVSGEQFF
TRBV19,many,13,.,TRBJ2-7,CASSTGRTYEQYF
TRBV5-1,.,14,TRBD1,TRBJ1-1,CASSPGDRGDEAFF
TRBV7-2,.,14,.,TRBJ1-1,CASSFRKGNTEAFF
TRBV7-3,many,16,.,TRBJ2-1,CASSLIVGGQDNEQFF
TRBV19,.,13,.,TRBJ1-2,CASTRTVGYGYTF
TRBV7-6,.,15,TRBD1,TRBJ2-3,CASSLETGLTDTQYF
TRBV15,.,16,.,TRBJ2-1,CATSAAKASSYNEQFF
TRBV30,many,11,.,TRBJ1-6,CAWAYNSPLHF
TRBV9,.,16,TRBD1,TRBJ1-4,CASSVASGQENEKLFF
TRBV20-1,.,14,.,TRBJ2-3,CSAVGWPGTDTQYF
TRBV5-1,.,11,.,TRBJ1-2,CASSLGRIYTF
TRBV5-6,many,13,.,TRBJ2-7,CASSFEGSYEQYF
TRBV20-1,many,15,TRBD1,TRBJ2-7,CSARGSTGGQDEQYF
TRBV7-2,.,14,.,TRBJ2-5,CASSFSASEETQYF
TRBV3-1,few,16,.,TRBJ2-1,CASSQNRLGRMLEQFF